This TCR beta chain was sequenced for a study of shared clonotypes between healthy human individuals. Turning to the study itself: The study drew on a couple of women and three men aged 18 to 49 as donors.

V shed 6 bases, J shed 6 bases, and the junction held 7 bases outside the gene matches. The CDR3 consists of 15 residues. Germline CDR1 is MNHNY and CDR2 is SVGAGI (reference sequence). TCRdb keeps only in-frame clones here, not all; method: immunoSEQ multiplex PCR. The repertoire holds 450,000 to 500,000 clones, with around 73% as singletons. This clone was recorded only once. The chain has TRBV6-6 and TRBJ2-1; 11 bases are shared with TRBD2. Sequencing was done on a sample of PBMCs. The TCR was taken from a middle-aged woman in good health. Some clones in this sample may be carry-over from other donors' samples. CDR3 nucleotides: TGTGCCAGCAGGCCTGCCGGGACTAGCGGCAATGAGCAGTTCTTC. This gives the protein CASRPAGTSGNEQFF.